The present T cell receptor (beta chain) was sequenced within a study of CXCR3-negative and CXCR3-positive naive CD8 T cells. Notes on the study in general: Naive CXCR3-positive cells had TRB CDR3s more hydrophobic than those of CXCR3-negative naive cells.

The germline CDR1 and CDR2 sequences are MDHEN and SYDVKM. The CDR3 is 16 residues long. UMI-labeled 5' RACE TRB cDNA libraries were prepared from the cells. TCRdb processed the 5' RACE reads again and assigns one entry to each CDR3 protein, with no DNA. The ten top clones account for nearly 0.5%, within a sample of some 140,000 distinct CDR3 sequences. Concerning this clonotype itself: As yet, its antigen is unknown.

The sample consisted of naive CXCR3+ CD8+ T cells from blood. Subset meaning: CD45RO-CCR7+CD27+CD95- naive CD8+ T cells expressing CXCR3 (TNR3+). The sequence came from a human donor in good health. Some clones in this sample may be carry-over from other donors' samples. This chain links TRBV28 with TRBJ1-2. The CDR3: CASSLGTATANYGYTF.